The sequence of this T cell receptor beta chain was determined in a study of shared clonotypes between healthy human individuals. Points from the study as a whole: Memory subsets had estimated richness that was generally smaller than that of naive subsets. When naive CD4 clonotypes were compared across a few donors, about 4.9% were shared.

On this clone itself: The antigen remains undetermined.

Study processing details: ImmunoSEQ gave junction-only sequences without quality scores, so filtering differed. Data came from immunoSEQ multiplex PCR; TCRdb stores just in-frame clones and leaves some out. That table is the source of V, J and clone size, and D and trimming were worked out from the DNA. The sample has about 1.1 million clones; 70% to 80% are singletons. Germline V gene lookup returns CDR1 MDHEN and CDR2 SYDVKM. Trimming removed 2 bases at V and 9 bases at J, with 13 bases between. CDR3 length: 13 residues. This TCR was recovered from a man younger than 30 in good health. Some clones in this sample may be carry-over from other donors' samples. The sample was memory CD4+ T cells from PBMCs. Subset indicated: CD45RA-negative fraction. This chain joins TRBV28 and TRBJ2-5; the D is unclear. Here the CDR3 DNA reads TGTGCCAGCAGTTTAAACTACCCCCCGGCCCAGTACTTC. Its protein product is CASSLNYPPAQYF.